Listed below are T cell receptor beta chains from one sample, sequenced in a study of blood T cell repertoires in COVID-19. Profiling relied on immunoSEQ multiplex PCR, and the TCRdb table lists in-frame clones only, not all of them. The table lists around 210,000 clones, around 85% of them singletons. Source material: peripheral blood. The receptors here all came from a man between 50 and 59 years old with COVID-19, enrolled during active disease. Both conserved end residues are part of each CDR3. The order of the fields is clone size, D gene, V gene, J gene, CDR3 DNA, CDR3 protein. D genes are given only for firm matches. Not every row has a clone size; where given, it reads once, few, many or a size class.

>NA|NA|TRBV10-2|TRBJ2-3
TGCGCCAGCAGACCGGGACTCTCCCTGAGTGATACGCAGTATTTT
CASRPGLSLSDTQYF
>NA|NA|TRBV5-5|TRBJ2-7
TGTGCCAGCAGCACGACGGGAACCTACGAGCAGTACTTC
CASSTTGTYEQYF
>NA|NA|TRBV5-8|TRBJ1-2
TGTGCCAGCAGCTTTTTGGGAGATGTTGGCTACACCTTC
CASSFLGDVGYTF
>NA|TRBD1|TRBV7-2|TRBJ1-5
TGTGCCAGCAGCACTCGGACAGGGGGCGTGGGCAATCAGCCCCAGCATTTT
CASSTRTGGVGNQPQHF
>once|NA|TRBV6-6|TRBJ2-5
TGTGCCAGCAGTTACCTGAGGGGGCAAGAGACCCAGTACTTC
CASSYLRGQETQYF
>NA|NA|TRBV3-1/TRBV3-2|TRBJ2-2
TGTGCCAGCAGCCAATATACAGGGACCGGGGAGCTGTTTTTT
CASSQYTGTGELFF
>NA|NA|TRBV30|TRBJ1-3
TGTGCCTGGAGTGTACGTTCAGTGGACACCATATATTTT
CAWSVRSVDTIYF
>NA|NA|TRBV4-3|TRBJ1-2
TGCGCCAGCAGCCAAGATGCGGGGCCTAACTATGGCTACACCTTC
CASSQDAGPNYGYTF
>NA|NA|TRBV2|TRBJ1-2
TGTGCCAGCAGGCCAGGGATGAACTATGGCTACACCTTC
CASRPGMNYGYTF
>NA|NA|TRBV10-3|TRBJ2-3
TGTGCCATCAGTGAGGCCTCCTCCCTCACATCGCAGTATTTT
CAISEASSLTSQYF
>NA|NA|TRBV5-4|TRBJ2-7
TGTGCCAGCAGCTTGGGGGCTCGTGCCTACGAGCAGTACTTC
CASSLGARAYEQYF
>NA|TRBD2|TRBV30|TRBJ2-3
TGTGCCTGGAGTCTAGCGGGGCGCACAGATACGCAGTATTTT
CAWSLAGRTDTQYF
>few|NA|TRBV19|TRBJ1-1
TGTGCCAGTAGTATAGAATGGACAACTGAAGCTTTCTTT
CASSIEWTTEAFF
>few|TRBD1|TRBV9|TRBJ2-4
TGTGCCAGCAGCGCAGTGGACAGGGGGAAAAACATTCAGTACTTC
CASSAVDRGKNIQYF
>NA|TRBD1|TRBV7-2|TRBJ1-5
TGTGCCAGCAGCTCGACAGGGTCGGGCAATCAGCCCCAGCATTTT
CASSSTGSGNQPQHF
>NA|NA|TRBV4-2|TRBJ1-1
TGTGCCAGCAGCTTGACAGGAACGAACACTGAAGCTTTCTTT
CASSLTGTNTEAFF
>NA|TRBD1|TRBV2|TRBJ1-5
TGTGCCAGCCGGGACAGGGGGCGGTCTTTTGGCAATCAGCCCCAGCATTTT
CASRDRGRSFGNQPQHF
>once|TRBD1|TRBV7-3|TRBJ2-7
TGTGCCGTCAACAGGGGGATGTCCTACGAGCAGTACTTC
CAVNRGMSYEQYF